This T cell receptor beta chain derives from a study of radiotherapy plus CTLA-4 blockade in lung cancer. Clones were read by immunoSEQ multiplex PCR, and TCRdb kept only the in-frame ones, dropping some. The repertoire holds about 81,000 clones, about two thirds seen once, with 11% to 15% in the top ten. Between the trimmed V and J ends, which lost 5 bases and 0 bases, there was a span of 5 bases. Germline assignment: CDR1 LNHDA and CDR2 SQIVND (reference sequence). This CDR3 has 12 amino acids. The J gene is TRBJ2-7, the V gene TRBV19, with D unclear. This TCR derives from a human donor with non-small cell lung cancer that progressed on radiotherapy plus ipilimumab. The sample consisted of peripheral blood, taken from a patient treated with radiotherapy plus ipilimumab. The DNA for the CDR3 is TGTGCCAGTAGTGCCCCCTCCTACGAGCAGTACTTC. This codes for CASSAPSYEQYF.